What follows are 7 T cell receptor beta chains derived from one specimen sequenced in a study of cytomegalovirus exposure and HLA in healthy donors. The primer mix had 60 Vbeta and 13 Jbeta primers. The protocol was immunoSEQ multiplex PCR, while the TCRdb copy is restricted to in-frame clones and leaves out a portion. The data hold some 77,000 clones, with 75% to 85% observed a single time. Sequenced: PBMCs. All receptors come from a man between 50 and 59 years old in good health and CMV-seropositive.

The DNA for the CDR3 is TGTGCCAGCAGTTCCCCCAGGGGGAATGAAAAACTGTTTTTT. It yields the protein CASSSPRGNEKLFF. The V call is TRBV25-1, the J call TRBJ1-4; 7 bases line up with TRBD1. Germline V lookup: CDR1 MGHDK, CDR2 SYGVNS. The CDR3 consists of 14 residues. The V and J ends lost 5 bases and 5 bases, in that order; junction bases with no gene match: 5.

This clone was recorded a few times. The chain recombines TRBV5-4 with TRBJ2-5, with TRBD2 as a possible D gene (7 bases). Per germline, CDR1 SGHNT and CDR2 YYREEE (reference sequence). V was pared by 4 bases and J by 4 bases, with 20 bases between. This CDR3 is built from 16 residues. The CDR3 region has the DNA TGTGCCAGCAGCCCGGGGGGCTACCTGGGTGGAGAGACCCAGTACTTC. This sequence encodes CASSPGGYLGGETQYF.

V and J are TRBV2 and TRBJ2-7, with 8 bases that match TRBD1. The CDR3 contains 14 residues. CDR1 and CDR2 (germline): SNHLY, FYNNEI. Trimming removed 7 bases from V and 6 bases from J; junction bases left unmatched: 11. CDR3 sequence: CASILGQVMIEQYF. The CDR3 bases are TGTGCCAGCATACTGGGACAGGTCATGATCGAGCAGTACTTC.

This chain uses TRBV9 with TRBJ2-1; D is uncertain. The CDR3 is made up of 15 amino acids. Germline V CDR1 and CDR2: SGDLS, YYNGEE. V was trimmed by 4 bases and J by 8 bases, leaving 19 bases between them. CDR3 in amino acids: CASSTIDPPVDEQFF. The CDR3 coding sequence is TGTGCCAGCAGCACTATTGACCCCCCGGTCGATGAGCAGTTCTTC.

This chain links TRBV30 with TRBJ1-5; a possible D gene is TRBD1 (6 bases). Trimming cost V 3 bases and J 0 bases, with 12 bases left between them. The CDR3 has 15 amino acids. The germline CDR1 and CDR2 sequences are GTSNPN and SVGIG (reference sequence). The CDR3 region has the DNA TGTGCCTGGAGCCAGAGGGGGATTAGCAATCAGCCCCAGCATTTT. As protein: CAWSQRGISNQPQHF.

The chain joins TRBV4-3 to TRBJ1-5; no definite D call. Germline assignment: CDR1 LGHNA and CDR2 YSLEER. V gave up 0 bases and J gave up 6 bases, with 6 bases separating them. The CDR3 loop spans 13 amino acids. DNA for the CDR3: TGCGCCAGCAGCCAAGATCGGGGTCAGCCCCAGCATTTT. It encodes CASSQDRGQPQHF.

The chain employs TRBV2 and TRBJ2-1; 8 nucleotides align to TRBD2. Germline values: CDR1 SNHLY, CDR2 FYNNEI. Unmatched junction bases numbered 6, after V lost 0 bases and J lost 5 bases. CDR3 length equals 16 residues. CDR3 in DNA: TGTGCCAGCAGTGAAGCGCTTACTAGCGGAAACAATGAGCAGTTCTTC. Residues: CASSEALTSGNNEQFF. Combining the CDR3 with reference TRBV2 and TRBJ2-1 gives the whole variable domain EPEVTQTPSHQVTQMGQEVILRCVPISNHLYFYWYRQILGQKVEFLVSFYNNEISEKSEIFDDQFSVERPDGSNFTLKIRSTKLEDSAMYFCASSEALTSGNNEQFFGPGTRLTVL.